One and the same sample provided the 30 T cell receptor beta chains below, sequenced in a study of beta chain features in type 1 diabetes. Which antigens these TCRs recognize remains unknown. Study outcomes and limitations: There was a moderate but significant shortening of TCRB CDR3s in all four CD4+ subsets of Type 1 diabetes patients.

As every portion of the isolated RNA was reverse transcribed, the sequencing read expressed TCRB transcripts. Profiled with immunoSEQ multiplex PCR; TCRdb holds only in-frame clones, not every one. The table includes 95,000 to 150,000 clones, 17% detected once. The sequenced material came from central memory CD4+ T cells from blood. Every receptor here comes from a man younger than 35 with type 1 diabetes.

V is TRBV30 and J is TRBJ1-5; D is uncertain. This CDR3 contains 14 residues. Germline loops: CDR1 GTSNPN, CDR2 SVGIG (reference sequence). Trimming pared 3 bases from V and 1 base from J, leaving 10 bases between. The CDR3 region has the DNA TGTGCCTGGAGCCCCCAAACCAGCAATCAGCCCCAGCATTTT. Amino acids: CAWSPQTSNQPQHF.

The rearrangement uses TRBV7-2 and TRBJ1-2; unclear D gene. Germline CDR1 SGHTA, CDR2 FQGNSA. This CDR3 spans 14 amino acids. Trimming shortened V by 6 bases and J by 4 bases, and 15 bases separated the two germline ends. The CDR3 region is CASRRGRNTYGYTF. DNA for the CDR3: TGTGCCAGCAGACGTGGACGGAATACCTATGGCTACACCTTC.

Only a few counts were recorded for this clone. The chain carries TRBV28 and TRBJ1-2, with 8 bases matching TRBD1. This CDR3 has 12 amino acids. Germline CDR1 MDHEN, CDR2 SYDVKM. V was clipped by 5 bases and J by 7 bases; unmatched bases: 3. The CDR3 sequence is CASSPDRGGYTF. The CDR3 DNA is TGTGCCAGCAGTCCCGACAGGGGTGGCTACACCTTC.

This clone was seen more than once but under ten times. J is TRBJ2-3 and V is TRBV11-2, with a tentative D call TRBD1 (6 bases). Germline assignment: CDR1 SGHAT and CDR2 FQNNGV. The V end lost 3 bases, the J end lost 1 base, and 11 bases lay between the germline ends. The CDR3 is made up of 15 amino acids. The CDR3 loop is CASSLQGLRTDTQYF. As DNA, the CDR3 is TGTGCCAGCAGCTTGCAGGGGCTCCGCACAGATACGCAGTATTTT.

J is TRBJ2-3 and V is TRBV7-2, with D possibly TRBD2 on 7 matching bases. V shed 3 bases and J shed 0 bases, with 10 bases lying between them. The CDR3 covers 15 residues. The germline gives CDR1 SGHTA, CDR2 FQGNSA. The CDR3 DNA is TGTGCCAGCAGCTTCCGGGGGGCGAGCACAGATACGCAGTATTTT. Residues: CASSFRGASTDTQYF.

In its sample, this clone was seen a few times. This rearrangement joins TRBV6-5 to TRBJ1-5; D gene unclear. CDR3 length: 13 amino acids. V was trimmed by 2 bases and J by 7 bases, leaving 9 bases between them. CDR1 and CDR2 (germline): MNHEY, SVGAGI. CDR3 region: CASSYTGNQPQHF. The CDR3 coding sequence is TGTGCCAGCAGTTACACTGGGAACCAGCCCCAGCATTTT.

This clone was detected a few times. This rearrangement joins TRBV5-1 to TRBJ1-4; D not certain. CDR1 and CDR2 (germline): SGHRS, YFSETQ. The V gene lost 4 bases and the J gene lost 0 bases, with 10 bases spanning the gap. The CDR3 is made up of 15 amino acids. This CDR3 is CASSPGSATNEKLFF. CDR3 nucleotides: TGCGCCAGCAGCCCGGGATCTGCAACTAATGAAAAACTGTTTTTT.

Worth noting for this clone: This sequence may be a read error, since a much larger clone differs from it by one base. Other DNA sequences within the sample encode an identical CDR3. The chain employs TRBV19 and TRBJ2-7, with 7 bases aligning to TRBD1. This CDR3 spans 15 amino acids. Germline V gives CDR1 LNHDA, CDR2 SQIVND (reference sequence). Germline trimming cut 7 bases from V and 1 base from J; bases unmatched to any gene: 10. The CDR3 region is CASTAQTGLSYEQYF. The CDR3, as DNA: TGTGCCAGTACCGCCCAGACAGGGCTGTCCTACGAGCAGTACTTC.

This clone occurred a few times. The CDR3 loop reads CASSSVWDSAQETQYF. CDR3 DNA: TGTGCCAGCAGCTCGGTCTGGGACTCCGCCCAAGAGACCCAGTACTTC. V gene TRBV5-4 combines with J gene TRBJ2-5; D is perhaps TRBD2 (6 bases). Trimming cost V 3 bases and J 1 base, with 16 bases left between them. The length of the CDR3 is 16 residues. Per germline, CDR1 SGHNT and CDR2 YYREEE (reference sequence).

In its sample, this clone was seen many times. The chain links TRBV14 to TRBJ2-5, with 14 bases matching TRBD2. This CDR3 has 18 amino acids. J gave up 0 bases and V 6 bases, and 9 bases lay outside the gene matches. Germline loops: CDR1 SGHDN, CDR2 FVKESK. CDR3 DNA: TGTGCCAGCAGACCGACGACTAGCGGGAGGGACTACCAAGAGACCCAGTACTTC. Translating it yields CASRPTTSGRDYQETQYF. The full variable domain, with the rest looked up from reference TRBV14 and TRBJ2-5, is EAGVTQFPSHSVIEKGQTVTLRCDPISGHDNLYWYRRVMGKEIKFLLHFVKESKQDESGMPNNRFLAERTGGTYSTLKVQPAELEDSGVYFCASRPTTSGRDYQETQYFGPGTRLLVL.

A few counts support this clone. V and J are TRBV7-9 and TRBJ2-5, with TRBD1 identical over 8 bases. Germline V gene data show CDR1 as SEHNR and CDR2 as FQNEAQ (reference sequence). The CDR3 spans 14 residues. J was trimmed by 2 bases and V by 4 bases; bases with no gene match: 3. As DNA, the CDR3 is TGTGCCAGCAGCTACGGGACAGGTCAAGAGACCCAGTACTTC. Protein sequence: CASSYGTGQETQYF.

The CDR3 DNA is TGTGCCAGCAGCGTAGCTAGTTCCGGGAACTATGGCTACACCTTC. Residues: CASSVASSGNYGYTF. The V gene is TRBV9, the J gene TRBJ1-2; D not resolved. The CDR3 consists of 15 residues. Trimming shortened V by 0 bases and J by 2 bases, and 11 bases separated the two germline ends. Germline V CDR1 and CDR2: SGDLS, YYNGEE.

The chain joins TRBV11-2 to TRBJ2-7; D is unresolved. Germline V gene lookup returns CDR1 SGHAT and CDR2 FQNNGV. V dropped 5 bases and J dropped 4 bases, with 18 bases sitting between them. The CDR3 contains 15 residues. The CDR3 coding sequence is TGTGCCAGCAGCCCGCAGATTAGTTCGGATTACGAGCAGTACTTC. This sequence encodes CASSPQISSDYEQYF.

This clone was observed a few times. Here the CDR3 DNA reads TGTGCCAGCAGCTCGACTAGCGGTTCCTACGAGCAGTACTTC. This codes for CASSSTSGSYEQYF. The chain carries TRBV7-2 and TRBJ2-7; 9 bases are a match to TRBD2. Germline V gene sequence: CDR1 SGHTA, CDR2 FQGNSA. The J segment lost 1 base and the V segment lost 4 bases, leaving 2 bases of the junction unmatched. The CDR3 loop spans 14 amino acids. The complete variable domain, with remaining parts taken from reference TRBV7-2 and TRBJ2-7, reads GAGVSQSPSNKVTEKGKDVELRCDPISGHTALYWYRQSLGQGLEFLIYFQGNSAPDKSGLPSDRFSAERTGGSVSTLTIQRTQQEDSAVYLCASSSTSGSYEQYFGPGTRLTVT.

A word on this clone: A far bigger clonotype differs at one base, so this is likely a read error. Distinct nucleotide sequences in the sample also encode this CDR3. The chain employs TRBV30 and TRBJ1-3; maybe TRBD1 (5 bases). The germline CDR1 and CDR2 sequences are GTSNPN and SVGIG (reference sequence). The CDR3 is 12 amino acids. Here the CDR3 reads CATGGTGNTIYF. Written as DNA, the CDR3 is TGCGCCACAGGAGGAACTGGAAACACCATATATTTT.

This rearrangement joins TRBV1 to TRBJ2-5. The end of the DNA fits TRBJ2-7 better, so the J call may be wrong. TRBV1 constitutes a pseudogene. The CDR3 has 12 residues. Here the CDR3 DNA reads TGCACCAGCAGGTTTGGGTGGGACGAGCAGTACTTC. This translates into CTSRFGWDEQYF.

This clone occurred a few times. DNA of the CDR3: TGTGCCAGCAAGATTTGGCGGGAGGTTAATGAGCAGTTCTTC. Encoded protein: CASKIWREVNEQFF. This chain links TRBV6-1 with TRBJ2-1, with TRBD2 identical over 8 bases. V trimming: 7 bases; J trimming: 7 bases; junction bases outside the gene matches: 9. The CDR3 runs 14 residues. Germline CDR1 is MNHNS and CDR2 is SASEGT.

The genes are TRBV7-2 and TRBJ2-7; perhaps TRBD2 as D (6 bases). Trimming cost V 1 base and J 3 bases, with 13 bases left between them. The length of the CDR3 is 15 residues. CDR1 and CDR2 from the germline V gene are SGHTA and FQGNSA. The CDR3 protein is CASSLDSGRSYEQYF. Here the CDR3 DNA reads TGTGCCAGCAGCTTAGACTCCGGGAGAAGCTACGAGCAGTACTTC.

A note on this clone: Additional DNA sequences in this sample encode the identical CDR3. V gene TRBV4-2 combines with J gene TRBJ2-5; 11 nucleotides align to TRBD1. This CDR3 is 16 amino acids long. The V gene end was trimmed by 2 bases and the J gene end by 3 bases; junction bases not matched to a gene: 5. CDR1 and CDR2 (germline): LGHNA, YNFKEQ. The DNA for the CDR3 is TGTGCCAGCAGCCAACGACTGGGACAGGGGGAAGAGACCCAGTACTTC. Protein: CASSQRLGQGEETQYF.

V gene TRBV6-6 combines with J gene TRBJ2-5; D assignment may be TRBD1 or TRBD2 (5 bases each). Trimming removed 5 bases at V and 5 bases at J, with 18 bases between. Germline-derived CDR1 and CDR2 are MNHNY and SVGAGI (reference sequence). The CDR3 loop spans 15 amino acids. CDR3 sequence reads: CASSPLRDQGETQYF. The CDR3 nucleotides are TGTGCCAGCAGTCCACTCCGGGACCAAGGGGAGACCCAGTACTTC.

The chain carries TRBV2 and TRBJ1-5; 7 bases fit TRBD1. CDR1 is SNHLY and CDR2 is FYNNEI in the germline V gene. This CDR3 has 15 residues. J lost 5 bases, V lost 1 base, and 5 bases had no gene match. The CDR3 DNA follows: TGTGCCAGCAGTGAAGGAGGGGGCAGGTATCAGCCCCAGCATTTT. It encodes CASSEGGGRYQPQHF.

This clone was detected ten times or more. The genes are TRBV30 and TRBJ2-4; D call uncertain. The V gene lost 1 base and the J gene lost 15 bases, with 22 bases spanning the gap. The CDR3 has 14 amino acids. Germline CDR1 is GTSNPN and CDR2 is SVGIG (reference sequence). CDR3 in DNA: TGTGCCTGGAGTGCCGCGGCAGCTGGGTGGTCTCTGTACTTC. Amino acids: CAWSAAAAGWSLYF. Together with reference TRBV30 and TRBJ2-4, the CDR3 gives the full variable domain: SQTIHQWPATLVQPVGSPLSLECTVEGTSNPNLYWYRQAAGRGLQLLFYSVGIGQISSEVPQNLSASRPQDRQFILSSKKLLLSDSGFYLCAWSAAAAGWSLYFGAGTRLSVL.

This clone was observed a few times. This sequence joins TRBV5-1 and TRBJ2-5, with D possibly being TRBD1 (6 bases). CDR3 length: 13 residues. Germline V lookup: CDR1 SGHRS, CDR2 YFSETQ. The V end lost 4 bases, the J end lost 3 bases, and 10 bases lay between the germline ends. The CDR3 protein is CASSLGQKETQYF. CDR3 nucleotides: TGCGCCAGCAGCCTAGGACAGAAAGAGACCCAGTACTTC.

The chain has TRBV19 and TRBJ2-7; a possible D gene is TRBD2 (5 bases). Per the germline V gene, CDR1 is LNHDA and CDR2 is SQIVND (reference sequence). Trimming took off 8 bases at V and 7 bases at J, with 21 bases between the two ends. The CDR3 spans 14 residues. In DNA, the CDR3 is TGTGCCAGTCGGAGGACTGTGGGCACGAGGGAGCAGTACTTC. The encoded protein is CASRRTVGTREQYF.

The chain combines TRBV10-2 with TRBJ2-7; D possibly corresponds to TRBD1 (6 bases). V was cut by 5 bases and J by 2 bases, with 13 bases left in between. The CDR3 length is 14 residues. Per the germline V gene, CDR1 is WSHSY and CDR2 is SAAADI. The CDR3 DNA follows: TGCGCCAGCAGTTGGCCAGGGGCCACCTACGAGCAGTACTTC. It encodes CASSWPGATYEQYF.

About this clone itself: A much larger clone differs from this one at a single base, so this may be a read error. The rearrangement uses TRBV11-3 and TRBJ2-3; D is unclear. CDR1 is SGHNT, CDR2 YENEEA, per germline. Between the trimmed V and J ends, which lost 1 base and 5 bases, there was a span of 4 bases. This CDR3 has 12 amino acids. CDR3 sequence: CASSLAGDTQYF. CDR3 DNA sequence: TGTGCCAGCAGCTTAGCGGGAGATACGCAGTATTTT.

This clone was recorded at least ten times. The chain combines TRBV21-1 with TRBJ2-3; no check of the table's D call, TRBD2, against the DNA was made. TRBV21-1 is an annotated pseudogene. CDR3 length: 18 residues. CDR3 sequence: CASRPRRGRPGCTDTQYF. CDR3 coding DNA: TGTGCCAGCAGACCCAGGCGGGGCCGGCCCGGGTGCACAGATACGCAGTATTTT.

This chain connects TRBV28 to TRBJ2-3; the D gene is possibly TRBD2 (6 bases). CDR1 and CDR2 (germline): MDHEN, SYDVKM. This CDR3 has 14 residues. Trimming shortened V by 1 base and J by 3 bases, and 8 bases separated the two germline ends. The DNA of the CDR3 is TGTGCCAGCAGTTTATTCGGGAGTACAGATACGCAGTATTTT. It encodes CASSLFGSTDTQYF.

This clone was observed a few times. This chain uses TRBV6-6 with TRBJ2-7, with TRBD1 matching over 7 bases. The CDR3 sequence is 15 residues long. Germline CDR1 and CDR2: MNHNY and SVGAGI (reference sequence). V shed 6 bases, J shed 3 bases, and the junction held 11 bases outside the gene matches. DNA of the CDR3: TGTGCCAGCAGCCTTCAGGGACAGATTAACTACGAGCAGTACTTC. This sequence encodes CASSLQGQINYEQYF.

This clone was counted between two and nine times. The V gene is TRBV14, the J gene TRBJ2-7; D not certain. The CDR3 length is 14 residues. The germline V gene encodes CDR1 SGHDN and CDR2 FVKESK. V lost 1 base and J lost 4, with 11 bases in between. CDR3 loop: CASSQGLLGYEQYF. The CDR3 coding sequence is TGTGCCAGCAGCCAAGGACTTCTCGGGTACGAGCAGTACTTC.